The rows below give T cell receptor beta chains drawn from one sample of a study of breast tumors, draining lymph nodes, adjacent tissues. TCRdb itself ran the multiplex PCR reads through MiXCR, one entry per CDR3 protein. Of about 14,000 distinct CDR3 sequences in the sample, approximately 50% were seen once. Source material: tumor-adjacent breast tissue. Receptors were obtained from a female donor with breast cancer. Some clones in this sample may be carry-over from other donors' samples. Both conserved end residues are part of each CDR3. A D gene is named only where the DNA matches it firmly.

TRBJ2-1 | TRBD2 | TRBV20-1 | CSAPRRTSGTPGGQFF
TRBJ2-1 | NA | TRBV29-1 | CSVRGAGNYNEQFF
TRBJ2-7 | TRBD1 | TRBV29-1 | CSAWRTGGAEQYF
TRBJ2-7 | TRBD1 | TRBV20-1 | CSATEGQEPYEQYF
TRBJ2-1 | NA | TRBV28 | CASKGGISYNEQFF
TRBJ1-5 | NA | TRBV6-6 | CASRPGQGRPQHF
TRBJ1-2 | TRBD1 | TRBV29-1 | CSAPGTAGDSYGYTF
TRBJ2-1 | TRBD2 | TRBV12-5 | CASGPLTSGSNEQFF
TRBJ1-5 | TRBD1 | TRBV20-1 | CSAWGRGPDQPQHF
TRBJ2-7 | TRBD2 | TRBV30 | CAWRPTSGAYEQYF
TRBJ2-7 | NA | TRBV15 | CATSRPQREQYF
TRBJ2-1 | TRBD2 | TRBV19 | CASRALAGVREQFF
TRBJ2-5 | NA | TRBV9 | CASSVEGIETQYF
TRBJ1-2 | NA | TRBV6-2/TRBV6-3 | CASSLPVANYGYTF
TRBJ1-4 | TRBD1 | TRBV10-3 | CAISTGATNEKLFF
TRBJ1-3 | NA | TRBV20-1 | CSAKGGINGNTIYF
TRBJ2-7 | NA | TRBV11-2 | CASSLEPYSYEQYF
TRBJ1-2 | TRBD1 | TRBV13 | CASSSGTGGDDYTF
TRBJ1-5 | NA | TRBV6-6 | CASSYDRNGNQPQHF
TRBJ2-3 | TRBD2 | TRBV6-6 | CASSHLGTSSGSGTDTQYF
TRBJ2-7 | NA | TRBV30 | CAWSVLYGEQYF
TRBJ2-3 | NA | TRBV6-2/TRBV6-3 | CASTHGNTQYF
TRBJ2-5 | NA | TRBV19 | CASSPGAGETQYF
TRBJ2-1 | NA | TRBV20-1 | CSANPKANEQFF
TRBJ2-7 | NA | TRBV25-1 | CASSEWTSGPKGYEQYF
TRBJ1-2 | TRBD1 | TRBV4-1 | CASSLRQGARGYTF
TRBJ2-7 | TRBD2 | TRBV20-1 | CSASAGTSGNEQYF
TRBJ2-6 | NA | TRBV27 | CASSSGANVLTF
TRBJ2-7 | TRBD2 | TRBV7-2 | CASSLEASGGAYEQYF
TRBJ1-2 | NA | TRBV12-3/TRBV12-4 | CASSLGMVRDYTF
TRBJ2-1 | TRBD2 | TRBV5-1 | CASSLTSGKNEQFF
TRBJ1-2 | NA | TRBV13 | CASSFQTAGDYYGYTF
TRBJ2-3 | NA | TRBV9 | CASSVVPLRYAFF
TRBJ2-5 | NA | TRBV20-1 | CSAKGYQETQYF
TRBJ2-7 | NA | TRBV5-6 | CASSVGVYEQYF
TRBJ2-3 | TRBD2 | TRBV5-1 | CASSIREDLTDTQYF
TRBJ2-3 | TRBD1 | TRBV2 | CASSQTGGTGTQYF
TRBJ1-2 | TRBD1 | TRBV7-9 | CASSRDSIYGYTF
TRBJ1-4 | NA | TRBV7-2 | CASSLGGALANEKLFF
TRBJ2-1 | TRBD2 | TRBV6-2/TRBV6-3 | CASSHSSPSGSINEQFF
TRBJ1-2 | TRBD1 | TRBV20-1 | CSATKTDRVAGYTF